A selection of T cell receptor beta chains follows, all from one sample in a study of beta chain features in type 1 diabetes. Libraries were prepared by immunoSEQ multiplex PCR; TCRdb keeps only in-frame clonotypes and omits some of them. The table has nearly 700,000 clones, roughly an eighth seen once. Sequenced input: naive CD4+ T cells from blood. The receptor set was obtained from a man between 18 and 35 years old with type 1 diabetes. The CDR3 runs from the conserved cysteine through the conserved F or W. D genes are given only for firm matches. Size values are once, few and many counts, or a class for expanded clones, and some rows have none.

D gene: TRBD1
V gene: TRBV7-2
clone size: few
J gene: TRBJ1-2
CDR3 protein: CASSPQGQGLYGYTF
CDR3 DNA: TGTGCCAGCAGCCCTCAGGGACAGGGCCTCTATGGCTACACCTTC

D gene: TRBD2
V gene: TRBV7-2
clone size: few
J gene: TRBJ2-1
CDR3 protein: CASNGTRDYNEQFF
CDR3 DNA: TGTGCCAGCAACGGGACTAGAGATTACAATGAGCAGTTCTTC

D gene: .
V gene: TRBV27
clone size: .
J gene: TRBJ2-3
CDR3 protein: CASSLPGTDTQYF
CDR3 DNA: TGTGCCAGCAGTCTGCCAGGCACAGATACGCAGTATTTT

D gene: .
V gene: TRBV6-5
clone size: .
J gene: TRBJ2-7
CDR3 protein: CASRDSDSYEQYF
CDR3 DNA: TGTGCCAGCAGGGACTCCGACTCCTACGAGCAGTACTTC

D gene: .
V gene: TRBV29-1
clone size: few
J gene: TRBJ2-2
CDR3 protein: CSVQRGVNTGELFF
CDR3 DNA: TGCAGCGTTCAACGAGGAGTCAACACCGGGGAGCTGTTTTTT

D gene: .
V gene: TRBV25-1
clone size: .
J gene: TRBJ1-6
CDR3 protein: CASSAGTHNNSPLHF
CDR3 DNA: TGTGCCAGCAGCGCCGGGACCCATAATAATTCACCCCTCCACTTT

D gene: .
V gene: TRBV5-4
clone size: few
J gene: TRBJ1-2
CDR3 protein: CASSSQAVGLSAYGYTF
CDR3 DNA: TGTGCCAGCAGCTCTCAAGCGGTGGGGCTGTCGGCCTATGGCTACACCTTC

D gene: .
V gene: TRBV7-9
clone size: .
J gene: TRBJ2-7
CDR3 protein: CASSRTASYEQYF
CDR3 DNA: TGTGCCAGCAGCCGGACAGCCTCCTACGAGCAGTACTTC

D gene: .
V gene: TRBV6-1
clone size: .
J gene: TRBJ1-2
CDR3 protein: CASTSLHYGYTF
CDR3 DNA: TGTGCCAGCACGAGCCTGCACTATGGCTACACCTTC

D gene: TRBD1
V gene: TRBV11-2
clone size: .
J gene: TRBJ1-2
CDR3 protein: CASSLDVTGDGYTF
CDR3 DNA: TGTGCCAGCAGCTTAGATGTGACAGGGGATGGCTACACCTTC

D gene: .
V gene: TRBV30
clone size: .
J gene: TRBJ1-4
CDR3 protein: CAWTDLGKLFF
CDR3 DNA: TGTGCCTGGACGGACTTGGGAAAACTGTTTTTT

D gene: TRBD2
V gene: TRBV9
clone size: few
J gene: TRBJ2-1
CDR3 protein: CASSALTSGASRSYNEQFF
CDR3 DNA: TGTGCCAGCAGCGCCCTCACTAGCGGGGCGAGTCGCTCCTACAATGAGCAGTTCTTC

D gene: .
V gene: TRBV6-5
clone size: few
J gene: TRBJ1-2
CDR3 protein: CASSYGRDNYGYTF
CDR3 DNA: TGTGCCAGCAGTTACGGCCGGGACAACTATGGCTACACCTTC

D gene: .
V gene: TRBV5-1
clone size: few
J gene: TRBJ1-1
CDR3 protein: CASSLGRLNTEAFF
CDR3 DNA: TGCGCCAGCAGCTTGGGGCGGCTGAACACTGAAGCTTTCTTT

D gene: TRBD1
V gene: TRBV19
clone size: .
J gene: TRBJ1-1
CDR3 protein: CASCPGTGATEAFF
CDR3 DNA: TGTGCCAGTTGCCCCGGGACAGGGGCCACTGAAGCTTTCTTT

D gene: .
V gene: TRBV5-1
clone size: .
J gene: TRBJ2-5
CDR3 protein: CASSPGFQETQYF
CDR3 DNA: TGCGCCAGCAGCCCCGGGTTTCAAGAGACCCAGTACTTC

D gene: .
V gene: TRBV6-5
clone size: few
J gene: TRBJ2-1
CDR3 protein: CASTPGSYNEQFF
CDR3 DNA: TGTGCCAGCACGCCGGGCTCCTACAATGAGCAGTTCTTC

D gene: .
V gene: TRBV4-1
clone size: few
J gene: TRBJ1-2
CDR3 protein: CASSPADYGYTF
CDR3 DNA: TGCGCCAGCAGCCCCGCGGACTATGGCTACACCTTC

D gene: .
V gene: TRBV25-1
clone size: .
J gene: TRBJ1-4
CDR3 protein: CASSGATEKLFF
CDR3 DNA: TGTGCCAGCAGTGGGGCGACAGAAAAACTGTTTTTT

D gene: .
V gene: TRBV19
clone size: .
J gene: TRBJ1-2
CDR3 protein: CASTRTGMGNYGYTF
CDR3 DNA: TGTGCCAGTACCAGAACAGGGATGGGGAACTATGGCTACACCTTC

D gene: TRBD1
V gene: TRBV5-8
clone size: .
J gene: TRBJ2-2
CDR3 protein: CASSLSGTGKTGELFF
CDR3 DNA: TGTGCCAGCAGCTTGTCCGGGACAGGGAAAACCGGGGAGCTGTTTTTT

D gene: .
V gene: TRBV11-2
clone size: .
J gene: TRBJ1-2
CDR3 protein: CASSPSGGNYGYTF
CDR3 DNA: TGTGCCAGCAGCCCGTCTGGGGGGAACTATGGCTACACCTTC

D gene: .
V gene: TRBV11-2
clone size: .
J gene: TRBJ2-6
CDR3 protein: CASSSLRKSSGANVLTF
CDR3 DNA: TGTGCCAGCAGCTCATTGCGGAAGAGCTCTGGGGCCAACGTCCTGACTTTC

D gene: TRBD1
V gene: TRBV5-1
clone size: few
J gene: TRBJ2-7
CDR3 protein: CASSLGQGSDEQYF
CDR3 DNA: TGCGCCAGCAGCCTTGGACAGGGGAGCGACGAGCAGTACTTC

D gene: TRBD1
V gene: TRBV4-1
clone size: few
J gene: TRBJ1-4
CDR3 protein: CASSPQPGTGGAWAQEKLFF
CDR3 DNA: TGCGCCAGCAGCCCTCAACCCGGGACAGGGGGCGCGTGGGCACAGGAAAAACTGTTTTTT

D gene: .
V gene: TRBV27
clone size: .
J gene: TRBJ1-2
CDR3 protein: CALRRGKGGYGYTF
CDR3 DNA: TGTGCCCTCCGCCGGGGGAAAGGTGGCTATGGCTACACCTTC

D gene: .
V gene: TRBV30
clone size: .
J gene: TRBJ1-1
CDR3 protein: CAWSVRGAGEAFF
CDR3 DNA: TGTGCCTGGAGTGTACGGGGGGCCGGGGAAGCTTTCTTT

D gene: .
V gene: TRBV19
clone size: few
J gene: TRBJ1-4
CDR3 protein: CASTQGGEKLFF
CDR3 DNA: TGTGCCAGTACACAGGGTGGGGAAAAACTGTTTTTT

D gene: .
V gene: TRBV9
clone size: .
J gene: TRBJ1-5
CDR3 protein: CASSPGGLNQPQHF
CDR3 DNA: TGTGCCAGCAGCCCGGGCGGCCTCAATCAGCCCCAGCATTTT

D gene: .
V gene: TRBV27
clone size: .
J gene: TRBJ2-6
CDR3 protein: CASSLQARGANVLTF
CDR3 DNA: TGTGCCAGCAGTTTACAGGCTCGAGGGGCCAACGTCCTGACTTTC

D gene: TRBD1
V gene: TRBV4-1
clone size: few
J gene: TRBJ1-2
CDR3 protein: CASSQGTGAVQANYGYTF
CDR3 DNA: TGCGCCAGCAGCCAAGGGACAGGGGCCGTCCAAGCTAACTATGGCTACACCTTC

D gene: TRBD1
V gene: TRBV5-4
clone size: .
J gene: TRBJ2-3
CDR3 protein: CASSFLDRGADTQYF
CDR3 DNA: TGTGCCAGCAGCTTCTTGGACAGGGGGGCAGATACGCAGTATTTT

D gene: .
V gene: TRBV19
clone size: few
J gene: TRBJ2-4
CDR3 protein: CASSNGPKNIQYF
CDR3 DNA: TGTGCCAGTAGTAACGGGCCCAAAAACATTCAGTACTTC

D gene: .
V gene: TRBV9
clone size: few
J gene: TRBJ2-3
CDR3 protein: CASSRDAMDTQYF
CDR3 DNA: TGTGCCAGCTCCCGGGACGCAATGGATACGCAGTATTTT

D gene: TRBD2
V gene: TRBV19
clone size: few
J gene: TRBJ2-3
CDR3 protein: CASSIGLAGGTQYF
CDR3 DNA: TGTGCCAGTAGTATCGGGCTAGCGGGTGGTACGCAGTATTTT

D gene: TRBD1
V gene: TRBV6-5
clone size: .
J gene: TRBJ1-2
CDR3 protein: CASSGQGNGYTF
CDR3 DNA: TGTGCCAGCAGTGGACAGGGGAATGGCTACACCTTC

D gene: .
V gene: TRBV21-1
clone size: .
J gene: TRBJ1-2
CDR3 protein: CASSKAPRTEGYTF
CDR3 DNA: TGTGCCAGCAGCAAAGCGCCTAGGACAGAAGGCTACACCTTC

D gene: .
V gene: TRBV4-1
clone size: few
J gene: TRBJ1-5
CDR3 protein: CASSLNRDPGQPQHF
CDR3 DNA: TGCGCCAGCAGCCTTAACCGGGACCCGGGGCAGCCCCAGCATTTT

D gene: TRBD1
V gene: TRBV5-1
clone size: few
J gene: TRBJ2-7
CDR3 protein: CASSPNHQTGVSSYEQYF
CDR3 DNA: TGCGCCAGCAGCCCGAACCACCAGACAGGGGTCAGCTCCTACGAGCAGTACTTC

D gene: .
V gene: TRBV6-5
clone size: .
J gene: TRBJ2-7
CDR3 protein: CASTRGPGGDEQYF
CDR3 DNA: TGTGCCAGCACCAGGGGACCCGGGGGCGACGAGCAGTACTTC

D gene: .
V gene: TRBV15
clone size: few
J gene: TRBJ1-2
CDR3 protein: CATSKPEPNYGYTF
CDR3 DNA: TGTGCCACCAGCAAGCCCGAGCCAAACTATGGCTACACCTTC

D gene: TRBD1
V gene: TRBV19
clone size: few
J gene: TRBJ1-2
CDR3 protein: CASGQGADYGYTF
CDR3 DNA: TGTGCCAGTGGACAGGGGGCGGATTATGGCTACACCTTC

D gene: TRBD1
V gene: TRBV4-1
clone size: .
J gene: TRBJ1-1
CDR3 protein: CASSQEGGTGGIYTEAFF
CDR3 DNA: TGCGCCAGCAGCCAAGAAGGCGGGACAGGGGGTATTTACACTGAAGCTTTCTTT

D gene: .
V gene: TRBV30
clone size: .
J gene: TRBJ1-2
CDR3 protein: CAATRGYGYTF
CDR3 DNA: TGTGCCGCGACCCGGGGGTATGGCTACACCTTC

D gene: TRBD1
V gene: TRBV2
clone size: few
J gene: TRBJ2-5
CDR3 protein: CASRVGTGQETQYF
CDR3 DNA: TGTGCCAGCAGGGTCGGGACAGGGCAAGAGACCCAGTACTTC